Listed below are T cell receptor beta chains from one sample, sequenced in a study of control samples from healthy donors and cancer patients. Only in-frame clones appear in the TCRdb table, and some are missing; sequencing was by immunoSEQ multiplex PCR. The sample includes 90,000 to 100,000 clones, approximately 82% of them seen just once. The sequenced sample was blood. Receptor source: a man aged 55 to 69 in good health. CDR3s include the opening cysteine and the closing phenylalanine or tryptophan. A D gene is named only where the DNA matches it firmly. Clone size is stated in some rows and not others, as once, few, many or a class when expanded.

d_gene	v_gene	abundance	len	j_gene	CDR3nt	CDR3aa
NA	TRBV6-5	few	13	TRBJ2-5	TGTGCCAGCAGTAGACAGCAGGAGGAGACCCAGTACTTC	CASSRQQEETQYF
NA	TRBV7-9	once	16	TRBJ1-1	TGTGCCAGCAGCCCCCTGAACCGTCAACGGTACACTGAAGCTTTCTTT	CASSPLNRQRYTEAFF
NA	TRBV14	NA	15	TRBJ1-3	TGTGCCAGCAGCCCCACGACGGGCTCTGGAAACACCATATATTTT	CASSPTTGSGNTIYF
TRBD1	TRBV3-1/TRBV3-2	NA	16	TRBJ1-6	TGTGCCAGCAGCAGGGGACAGAGCTCCTATAATTCACCCCTCCACTTT	CASSRGQSSYNSPLHF
NA	TRBV15	once	13	TRBJ2-7	TGTGCCACCAGCTTGGACGGAGGCTACGAGCAGTACTTC	CATSLDGGYEQYF
NA	TRBV18	NA	16	TRBJ1-5	TGTGCCAGCTCCCGTTCCGGTATGGCCAGCAATCAGCCCCAGCATTTT	CASSRSGMASNQPQHF
NA	TRBV27	NA	16	TRBJ1-3	TGTGCCAGCAGCTATCGGGGGCCACTCTCTGGAAACACCATATATTTT	CASSYRGPLSGNTIYF
TRBD1	TRBV5-6	NA	13	TRBJ1-2	TGTGCCAGCAGCCCTGGGACAGTCTATGGCTACACCTTC	CASSPGTVYGYTF
NA	TRBV3-1/TRBV3-2	NA	12	TRBJ1-4	TGTGCCAGCAGCCAATGGCGAGAAAAACTGTTTTTT	CASSQWREKLFF
NA	TRBV19	NA	11	TRBJ2-3	TGTGCCAGTAGTAGCCCGGATACGCAGTATTTT	CASSSPDTQYF
NA	TRBV9	NA	19	TRBJ2-1	TGTGCCAGCAGAGAGGGACAGGGTGGCCTAGCGGGAGTCTACAATGAGCAGTTCTTC	CASREGQGGLAGVYNEQFF
NA	TRBV5-4	NA	16	TRBJ2-3	TGTGCCAGCAGCTCAAACATGAAACCTAGCACAGATACGCAGTATTTT	CASSSNMKPSTDTQYF
NA	TRBV5-4	NA	13	TRBJ1-2	TGTGCCAGCGGCAGGGTTGGTAACTATGGCTACACCTTC	CASGRVGNYGYTF
NA	TRBV6-6	NA	15	TRBJ1-5	TGTGCCAGCAAACCCGAGACCGGTCAGAATCAGCCCCAGCATTTT	CASKPETGQNQPQHF
NA	TRBV11-2	NA	17	TRBJ2-2	TGTGCCAGCAGCTTAGTAGTCGGGCCCTACTACACCGGGGAGCTGTTTTTT	CASSLVVGPYYTGELFF